The 27 T cell receptor beta chains given below trace back to one sample, sequenced in a study of T cells after yellow fever vaccination. Via MiXCR, TCRdb re-called the 5' RACE reads, giving one row per CDR3 protein. The data hold 100,000 to 150,000 distinct CDR3 sequences, with under 8.5% observed a single time. Sequenced material: CD4+ T cells sorted from PBMCs, taken about 10 days after the first yellow fever vaccination. These TCRs come from a man aged 18-30 years who received the YFV17D yellow fever vaccine.

This chain joins TRBV3-1 and TRBJ2-2; TRBD1 might be the D (6 bases). The CDR3 totals 18 residues. Trimming took off 11 bases at V and 0 bases at J, with 25 bases between the two ends. The germline CDR1 and CDR2 sequences are LGHDT and YNNKEL (reference sequence). The CDR3 is CACTPPAPWTANTGELFF. CDR3 DNA sequence: TGTGCCTGCACCCCACCGGCCCCTTGGACAGCGAACACCGGGGAGCTGTTTTTT. Based on the CDR3 plus reference TRBV3-1 and TRBJ2-2, the full variable domain is DTAVSQTPKYLVTQMGNDKSIKCEQNLGHDTMYWYKQDSKKFLKIMFSYNNKELIINETVPNRFSPKSPDKAHLNLHINSLELGDSAVYFCACTPPAPWTANTGELFFGEGSRLTVL.

This clonotype was seen many times. The rearrangement joins TRBV19 to TRBJ2-1, with 11 bases fitting TRBD2. Germline V gives CDR1 LNHDA, CDR2 SQIVND (reference sequence). After removal of 6 bases from V and 6 bases from J, the junction contained 7 bases not matched to a gene. The length of the CDR3 is 15 residues. The CDR3 region is CASRLAGVLSNEQFF. The CDR3, as DNA: TGTGCCAGTAGACTAGCGGGGGTGTTAAGCAATGAGCAGTTCTTC.

There are a few counts of this clonotype. This chain joins TRBV4-1 and TRBJ2-7, with D maybe TRBD1 (5 bases). The V gene's germline CDR1 is MGHRA and CDR2 YSYEKL. This CDR3 has 13 residues. Trimming stripped 2 bases from V and 7 bases from J, with 12 bases between. The CDR3 bases are TGCGCCAGCAGCCAATCCCCAGGGTGGGAGCAGTACTTC. Its protein is CASSQSPGWEQYF.

In this sample, this clonotype turned up many times. The chain couples TRBV4-2 to TRBJ2-2, with D possibly being TRBD1 (6 bases). Trimming took off 4 bases at V and 6 bases at J, with 15 bases between the two ends. Looked up from germline, CDR1 is LGHNA and CDR2 is YNFKEQ. The CDR3 is made up of 15 amino acids. CDR3 DNA sequence: TGTGCCAGCAGCCCCTACAAGGACAGTCCCGGGGAGCTGTTTTTT. Translation gives CASSPYKDSPGELFF.

This clonotype was counted a few times. This chain joins TRBV5-1 and TRBJ1-5, with TRBD1 identical over 9 bases. V trimming: 4 bases; J trimming: 6 bases; junction bases outside the gene matches: 5. The germline CDR1 and CDR2 sequences are SGHRS and YFSETQ. The CDR3 extends over 14 amino acids. CDR3 in DNA: TGCGCCAGCAGCCCGGGACAGGGAGGTCAGCCCCAGCATTTT. Translating it yields CASSPGQGGQPQHF.

Notes on this clonotype: A much larger clone differs from this one at a single base, so this may be a read error. This chain links TRBV28 with TRBJ2-2, with D possibly matching TRBD2 (5 bases). Trimming removed 3 bases at V and 1 base at J, with 9 bases between. Germline CDR1 and CDR2: MDHEN and SYDVKM. CDR3 length: 15 residues. CDR3 sequence reads: CASSLGRVNTGELFF. The DNA of the CDR3 is TGTGCCAGCAGTTTGGGGAGAGTGAACACCGGGGAGCTGTTTTTT.

This chain joins TRBV6-1 and TRBJ1-4; D possibly corresponds to TRBD1 (5 bases). Between the trimmed V and J ends, which lost 7 bases and 8 bases, there was a span of 20 bases. Looked up from germline, CDR1 is MNHNS and CDR2 is SASEGT. The CDR3 totals 15 residues. The DNA for the CDR3 is TGTGCCAGCAACGAGGGAACGGCAGGGTGGGAAAAACTGTTTTTT. Protein product: CASNEGTAGWEKLFF.

V and J are TRBV7-2 and TRBJ2-1, with 9 bases aligning to TRBD2. The germline V gene encodes CDR1 SGHTA and CDR2 FQGNSA. CDR3 size: 16 residues. With 1 base clipped from V and 9 bases from J, the junction kept 10 bases outside the gene matches. The CDR3 region is CASSLEGGGAGSEQFF. Written as DNA, the CDR3 is TGTGCCAGCAGCTTAGAAGGCGGGGGGGCCGGCAGTGAGCAGTTCTTC.

This clonotype was found a few times. This chain connects TRBV5-1 to TRBJ2-1, with no clear D. Germline CDR1 reads SGHRS; CDR2 reads YFSETQ. Trimming stripped 0 bases from V and 8 bases from J, with 12 bases between. The CDR3 is 14 residues long. CDR3 in DNA: TGCGCCAGCAGCTTGGCCGCATCGGGCGATGAGCAGTTCTTC. This codes for CASSLAASGDEQFF. The entire variable domain, with the rest obtained from reference TRBV5-1 and TRBJ2-1, is as follows: KAGVTQTPRYLIKTRGQQVTLSCSPISGHRSVSWYQQTPGQGLQFLFEYFSETQRNKGNFPGRFSGRQFSNSRSEMNVSTLELGDSALYLCASSLAASGDEQFFGPGTRLTVL.

The chain couples TRBV6-2 or TRBV6-3 to TRBJ1-1, with TRBD1 identical over 10 bases. CDR1 MNHEY and CDR2 SVGEGT come from the germline V gene. The V segment lost 8 bases and the J segment 5 bases; nucleotides outside the gene matches: 11. The CDR3 extends over 15 amino acids. CDR3 protein: CASGPRGTGVTEAFF. CDR3 in DNA: TGTGCCAGCGGCCCCCGGGGGACAGGGGTAACTGAAGCTTTCTTT.

This clonotype came up many times. The chain links TRBV5-1 to TRBJ1-1; D might be TRBD1 (6 bases). There are 15 residues in the CDR3. Per the germline V gene, CDR1 is SGHRS and CDR2 is YFSETQ. Trimming cost V 4 bases and J 0 bases, with 13 bases left between them. The CDR3 DNA reads as TGCGCCAGCAGCCCTGGGGGCTCAATGAACACTGAAGCTTTCTTT. Protein product: CASSPGGSMNTEAFF.

This clonotype was recorded many times. This rearrangement joins TRBV7-3 to TRBJ2-1, with D hard to call. Per germline, CDR1 SGHTA and CDR2 FQGTGA. This CDR3 has 15 residues. V dropped 2 bases and J dropped 4 bases, with 12 bases sitting between them. CDR3 in amino acids: CASSLDRGGYNEQFF. As DNA, the CDR3 is TGTGCCAGCAGCTTAGATCGAGGCGGTTACAATGAGCAGTTCTTC.

This clonotype was found many times. V gene TRBV24-1 combines with J gene TRBJ2-3; TRBD2 might be the D (7 bases). Trimming left V 4 bases short and J 5 bases short, with 12 bases between. The CDR3 runs to 14 residues. Germline values: CDR1 KGHDR, CDR2 SFDVKD. In DNA, the CDR3 is TGTGCCACCAGTGACGGGGGGCCGGGAGATACGCAGTATTTT. This gives the protein CATSDGGPGDTQYF.

Ten or more counts support this clonotype. The genes are TRBV24-1 and TRBJ2-2; no firm D call. The CDR3 is made up of 14 amino acids. V lost 2 bases and J lost 0, with 3 bases in between. CDR1 is KGHDR and CDR2 is SFDVKD in the germline V gene. The CDR3 reads CATSDWTNTGELFF. DNA of the CDR3: TGTGCCACCAGTGATTGGACGAACACCGGGGAGCTGTTTTTT.

This clonotype was detected many times. The CDR3 protein is CASSLRDRGYNEQFF. The CDR3 DNA sequence: TGTGCCAGCAGTCTCCGGGACAGGGGGTATAATGAGCAGTTCTTC. The chain is built from TRBV7-2 and TRBJ2-1, with TRBD1 identical over 11 bases. V lost 6 bases, J lost 7 bases, and 8 bases stayed unmatched. Per germline, CDR1 SGHTA and CDR2 FQGNSA. This CDR3 has 15 amino acids. Full variable domain (remainder filled in from reference TRBV7-2 and TRBJ2-1): GAGVSQSPSNKVTEKGKDVELRCDPISGHTALYWYRQSLGQGLEFLIYFQGNSAPDKSGLPSDRFSAERTGGSVSTLTIQRTQQEDSAVYLCASSLRDRGYNEQFFGPGTRLTVL.

J is TRBJ1-1 and V is TRBV7-1; D is ambiguous. TRBV7-1 is placed among ORFs of uncertain function. Trimming removed 5 bases from V and 5 bases from J, with 15 bases in between. CDR3 length: 14 amino acids. The CDR3 bases are TGTGCCAGCAGCCGAGGGCCCCTCGGGACTGAAGCTTTCTTT. Translation gives CASSRGPLGTEAFF.

This clonotype was seen repeatedly, ten times or more. V usage is TRBV9 and J usage is TRBJ2-5; the D is unclear. Germline CDR1 SGDLS, CDR2 YYNGEE. V lost 4 bases, J lost 2 bases, and 15 bases lay in between. The CDR3 runs 15 residues. The CDR3 protein is CASSTSTSLQETQYF. The CDR3 DNA sequence: TGTGCCAGCAGCACGTCCACCTCCCTTCAAGAGACCCAGTACTTC.

The chain carries TRBV12-3 or TRBV12-4 and TRBJ1-1; maybe TRBD1 (5 bases). The CDR3 is 15 amino acids. V lost 5 bases to trimming and J lost 4 bases, with 17 bases between them. CDR3 nucleotides: TGTGCCAGCAGTCCGAACCAGGGATTCGGCACTGAAGCTTTCTTT. Protein product: CASSPNQGFGTEAFF.

This clonotype has at least ten counts. This sequence joins TRBV6-5 and TRBJ1-6; D unresolved. CDR1 MNHEY and CDR2 SVGAGI come from the germline V gene. This CDR3 is built from 14 residues. V lost 7 bases to trimming and J lost 8 bases, with 15 bases between them. CDR3 bases: TGTGCCAGCACGTCCGCCCGGGTGTATTCACCCCTCCACTTT. This codes for CASTSARVYSPLHF.

This clonotype was observed at least ten times. The chain joins TRBV7-2 to TRBJ2-1, with D perhaps matching TRBD2 (7 bases). In germline, CDR1 is SGHTA, CDR2 FQGNSA. This CDR3 comprises 16 residues. Trimming shortened V by 1 base and J by 2 bases, and 12 bases separated the two germline ends. CDR3 protein: CASSLVGGGAYNEQFF. The DNA for the CDR3 is TGTGCCAGCAGCTTAGTCGGCGGGGGCGCCTACAATGAGCAGTTCTTC.

This chain joins TRBV5-1 and TRBJ2-7, with a possible D match to TRBD2 (5 bases). This CDR3 has 15 residues. Germline V gene lookup returns CDR1 SGHRS and CDR2 YFSETQ. Trimming cost V 6 bases and J 2 bases, with 18 bases left between them. In DNA form, the CDR3 reads TGCGCCAGCAAAATGCTCGTTGGGAGCACCTACGAGCAGTACTTC. It is translated as CASKMLVGSTYEQYF.

This clonotype came up many times. The chain's CDR3 is CASSLPGSEYGYTF. The CDR3 region has the DNA TGTGCCAGCAGTTTACCCGGGAGTGAGTATGGCTACACCTTC. The J gene is TRBJ1-2, the V gene TRBV12-3 or TRBV12-4; D uncertain. The CDR3 length is 14 residues. V gave up 2 bases and J gave up 5 bases, with 12 bases separating them.

This clonotype was seen many times. The chain employs TRBV29-1 and TRBJ2-5; D perhaps matches TRBD2 (5 bases). The germline V and J ends were trimmed by 0 bases and 5 bases, with 10 bases remaining between them. The CDR3 loop spans 13 amino acids. Per germline, CDR1 SQVTM and CDR2 ANQGSEA. This CDR3 reads CSVEEEAGETQYF. CDR3 bases: TGCAGCGTTGAAGAGGAGGCTGGGGAGACCCAGTACTTC.

This clonotype was seen at least ten times. This chain joins TRBV5-5 and TRBJ1-1; no firm D call. The CDR3 loop spans 13 amino acids. V was cut by 1 base and J by 5 bases, with 9 bases left in between. From germline, CDR1 is SGHKS and CDR2 YYEKEE (reference sequence). The CDR3 spells CASSLNAETEAFF. The DNA for the CDR3 is TGTGCCAGCAGCTTGAACGCGGAGACTGAAGCTTTCTTT.

This rearrangement joins TRBV4-3 to TRBJ1-6; no definite D call. Trimming removed 0 bases at V and 8 bases at J, with 23 bases between. The V gene's germline CDR1 is LGHNA and CDR2 YSLEER. This CDR3 contains 19 residues. The CDR3 reads CASSQDRSGRTAGHSPLHF. CDR3 bases: TGCGCCAGCAGCCAAGATAGATCGGGTAGGACCGCTGGACATTCACCCCTCCACTTT.

This clonotype was seen many times. The rearrangement joins TRBV15 to TRBJ1-2; D remains ambiguous. The CDR3 is 13 amino acids. CDR1 is LNHNV and CDR2 is YYDKDF in the germline V gene (reference sequence). V lost 4 bases, J lost 3 bases, and 9 bases lay in between. CDR3: CATSMGIDYGYTF. CDR3 nucleotides: TGTGCCACCAGCATGGGGATCGACTATGGCTACACCTTC.

The V and J genes are TRBV11-3 and TRBJ2-1; D may correspond to TRBD1 or TRBD2 (5 bases each). Germline CDR1 and CDR2: SGHNT and YENEEA. V was shortened by 3 bases and J by 9 bases, with 12 bases between the two germline ends. CDR3 length: 13 amino acids. The CDR3 is CASSFRGQGEQFF. The CDR3 DNA reads as TGTGCCAGCAGCTTCCGGGGCCAGGGTGAGCAGTTCTTC.